The clone carrying this T cell receptor beta chain has ten or more counts. The antigen is unknown. A constant-region primer served to make TCR beta cDNA from about 500 ng total RNA. TCR beta libraries came from three nested multiplex PCR rounds using slightly modified ARM-PCR. Each of the first two PCR rounds ran approximately 10 cycles with TRBV1-TRBV30 forward and C-beta reverse primers. In TCRdb, the multiplex PCR reads were re-called with MiXCR into one record per CDR3 protein. The data contain tens of thousands of distinct CDR3 sequences, about 78% of them singletons. Extraction of RNA together with DNA used 20-30 mg of unsorted bulk tissue. The study sampled five separate regions from each tumor. The sample belongs to a study of tumor-infiltrating lymphocytes in primary liver carcinoma. The CDR3 runs to 13 residues. V gave up 5 bases and J gave up 4 bases, with 12 bases separating them. Study-wide results and caveats: Representation across all five tumor regions was limited to only about 7-24% of top clones.

This chain links TRBV12-3 or TRBV12-4 with TRBJ2-7; tentatively, D is TRBD1 (5 bases). This receptor was identified in a man aged 35-49 years with primary liver carcinoma and hepatitis B virus infection. The sample consisted of liver tumor tissue from sampling region 5. Subset: tumor region T5, tumor centre. The CDR3 DNA reads TGTGCCAGCAGTCCTTTTGCAGGGTACGAGCAGTACTTC. Its translation: CASSPFAGYEQYF.